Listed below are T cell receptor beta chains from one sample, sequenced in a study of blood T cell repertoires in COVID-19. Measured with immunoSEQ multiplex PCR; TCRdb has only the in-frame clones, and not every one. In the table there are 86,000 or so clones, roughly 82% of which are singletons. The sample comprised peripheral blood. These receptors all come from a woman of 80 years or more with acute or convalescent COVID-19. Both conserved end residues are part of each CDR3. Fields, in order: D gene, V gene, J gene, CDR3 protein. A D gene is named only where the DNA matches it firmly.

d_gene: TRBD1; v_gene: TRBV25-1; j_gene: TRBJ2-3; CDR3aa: CASSEYRTGDTDTQYF
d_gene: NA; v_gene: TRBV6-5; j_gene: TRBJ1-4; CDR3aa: CASSYGPDRWEKLFF
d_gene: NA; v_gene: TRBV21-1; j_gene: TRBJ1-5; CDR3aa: CASTLGGQPQHF
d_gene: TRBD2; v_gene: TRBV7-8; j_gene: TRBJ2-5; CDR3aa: CASSSDRAGGETQYF
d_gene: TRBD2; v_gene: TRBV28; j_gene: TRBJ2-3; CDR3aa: CASIPAAGKSTDTQYF
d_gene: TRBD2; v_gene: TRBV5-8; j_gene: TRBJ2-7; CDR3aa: CASRSRTSGGQSSYEQYF
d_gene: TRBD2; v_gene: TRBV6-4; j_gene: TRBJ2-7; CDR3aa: CASSATRRGGIYEQYF
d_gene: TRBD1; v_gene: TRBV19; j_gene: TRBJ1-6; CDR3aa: CASSLGDSGLSPLHF
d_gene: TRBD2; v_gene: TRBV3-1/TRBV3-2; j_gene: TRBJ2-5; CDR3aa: CASSLRLAGSRETQYF
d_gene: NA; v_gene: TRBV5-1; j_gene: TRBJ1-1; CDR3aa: CASSSAANRNTEAFF
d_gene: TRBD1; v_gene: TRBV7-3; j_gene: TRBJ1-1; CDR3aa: CASSLGQANTEAFF
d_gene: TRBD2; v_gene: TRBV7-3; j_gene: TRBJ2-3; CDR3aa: CASSLNGGGTDTQYF
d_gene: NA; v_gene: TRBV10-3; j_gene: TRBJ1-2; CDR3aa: CASGEGVRANYGYTF
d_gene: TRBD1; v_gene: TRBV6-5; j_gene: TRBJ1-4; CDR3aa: CASIMTGGAEKLFF
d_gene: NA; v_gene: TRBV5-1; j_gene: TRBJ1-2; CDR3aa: CASSPRGESDYGYTF